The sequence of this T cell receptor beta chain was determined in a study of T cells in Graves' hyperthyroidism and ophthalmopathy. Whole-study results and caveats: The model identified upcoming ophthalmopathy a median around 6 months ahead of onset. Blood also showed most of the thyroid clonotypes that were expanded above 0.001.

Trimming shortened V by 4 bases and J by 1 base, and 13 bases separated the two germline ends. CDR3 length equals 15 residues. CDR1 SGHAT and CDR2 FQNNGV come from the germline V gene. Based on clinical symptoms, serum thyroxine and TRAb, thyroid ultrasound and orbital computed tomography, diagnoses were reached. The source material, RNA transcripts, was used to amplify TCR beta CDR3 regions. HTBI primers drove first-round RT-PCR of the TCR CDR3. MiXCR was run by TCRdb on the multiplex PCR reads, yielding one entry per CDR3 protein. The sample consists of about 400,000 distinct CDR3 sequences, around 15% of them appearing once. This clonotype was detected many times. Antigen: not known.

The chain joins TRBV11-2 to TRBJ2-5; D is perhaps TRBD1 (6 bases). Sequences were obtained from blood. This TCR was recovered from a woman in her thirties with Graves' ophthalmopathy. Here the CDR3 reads CASSSWGQGQETQYF. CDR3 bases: TGTGCCAGCAGCTCATGGGGGCAGGGCCAAGAGACCCAGTACTTC.